Below are 14 T cell receptor beta chains sequenced from a single sample in a study of shared T cell receptors in the human thymus (dated by TCRdb to about 2021). Library preparation employed the immunoSEQ multiplex PCR assay. The source is immuneACCESS, and TCRdb retained only in-frame sequences with V and J called. Part of the clones is not carried over; for the studies checked, unresolved V genes explain less than half of this, and the remainder is unexplained. The sample has 650,000 to 950,000 clones on record, approximately 85% of them singletons. The ten largest clones take up more than 0.01% of the sample. This sample also belongs to another study, concerning human thymus T cells.

What was sequenced was thymocytes. Every receptor here comes from a girl under three years old with a congenital heart defect. Donor details come from another sample of the same person, matched by shared clones.

This clone appeared a few times. This chain uses TRBV7-2 with TRBJ1-2; perhaps TRBD1 as D (6 bases). Germline values: CDR1 SGHTA, CDR2 FQGNSA. Trimming cost V 0 bases and J 0 bases, with 23 bases left between them. CDR3 length equals 20 residues. The CDR3 is CASSLAYSTPDSHTNYGYTF. The DNA of the CDR3 is TGTGCCAGCAGCTTAGCTTACTCGACCCCGGACAGCCACACTAACTATGGCTACACCTTC.

This clone was counted once. The chain uses TRBV7-9 and TRBJ1-1, with TRBD1 as a possible D gene (6 bases). This CDR3 spans 16 amino acids. The germline V gene has CDR1 SEHNR and CDR2 FQNEAQ (reference sequence). Trimming stripped 7 bases from V and 5 bases from J, with 23 bases between. The chain's CDR3 is CASTLYRTAGGTEAFF. The CDR3 DNA is TGTGCCAGCACCCTATACCGGACAGCCGGGGGGACTGAAGCTTTCTTT.

The chain links TRBV5-1 to TRBJ2-3; possibly TRBD1 for D (5 bases). The germline CDR1 and CDR2 sequences are SGHRS and YFSETQ. Trimming cost V 4 bases and J 3 bases, with 9 bases left between them. The CDR3 length is 13 residues. The CDR3 loop reads CASSPTVTDTQYF. The DNA for the CDR3 is TGCGCCAGCAGCCCGACAGTTACAGATACGCAGTATTTT.

The V call is TRBV5-6, the J call TRBJ2-7, with D perhaps TRBD1 (6 bases). V was cut by 1 base and J by 4 bases, with 12 bases left in between. The length of the CDR3 is 14 residues. CDR1 and CDR2 (germline): SGHDT, YYEEEE. The CDR3 DNA sequence: TGTGCCAGCAGCTTGAGACAGGTTTTATACGAGCAGTACTTC. It specifies CASSLRQVLYEQYF.

This rearrangement joins TRBV7-3 to TRBJ2-3; 12 bases align to TRBD2. Trimming cost V 0 bases and J 8 bases; bases outside gene matches: 9. The CDR3 contains 17 residues. Germline V gene sequence: CDR1 SGHTA, CDR2 FQGTGA. The CDR3 is CASSLTTPSGGAVTQYF. The CDR3 DNA reads TGTGCCAGCAGCTTAACGACGCCTAGCGGGGGGGCCGTTACGCAGTATTTT.

The genes are TRBV7-4 and TRBJ1-1; TRBD1 is a possible D gene (5 bases). With 3 bases removed from V and 4 bases from J, the gap between germline ends came to 15 bases. CDR1 and CDR2 from the germline V gene are SGHVT and SQSDAQ. There are 15 residues in the CDR3. Written as DNA, the CDR3 is TGTGCCAGCAGCTTGGGCACGGGGACTCGCACTGAAGCTTTCTTT. Protein product: CASSLGTGTRTEAFF.

The V and J genes are TRBV5-8 and TRBJ2-1, with a tentative D call TRBD2 (7 bases). Germline assignment: CDR1 SGHTS and CDR2 YDEGEE. This CDR3 comprises 17 residues. V lost 5 bases to trimming and J lost 7 bases, with 25 bases between them. DNA of the CDR3: TGTGCCAGCAGGGCATTGTCCCCCAGGGGCGGGGGAAATGAGCAGTTCTTC. This sequence encodes CASRALSPRGGGNEQFF.

This rearrangement joins TRBV19 to TRBJ1-2, with a weak D call TRBD1 (5 bases). The CDR3 contains 13 residues. The V end lost 5 bases, the J end lost 7 bases, and 14 bases lay between the germline ends. Germline V CDR1 and CDR2: LNHDA, SQIVND (reference sequence). CDR3 sequence (DNA): TGTGCCAGTAGTTGGTCGGCAGGGTCTGGCTACACCTTC. Translated, it gives CASSWSAGSGYTF. Looking up the rest from reference TRBV19 and TRBJ1-2 gives the full variable domain: DGGITQSPKYLFRKEGQNVTLSCEQNLNHDAMYWYRQDPGQGLRLIYYSQIVNDFQKGDIAEGYSVSREKKESFPLTVTSAQKNPTAFYLCASSWSAGSGYTFGSGTRLTVV.

The rearrangement uses TRBV30 and TRBJ2-7, with 7 bases that match TRBD2. Unmatched junction bases numbered 10, after V lost 5 bases and J lost 6 bases. The CDR3 is 13 amino acids. Germline CDR1 reads GTSNPN; CDR2 reads SVGIG (reference sequence). The CDR3 bases are TGTGCCTGGGGCCCCTTAGCGGGCGCCGAGCAGTACTTC. It is translated as CAWGPLAGAEQYF.

The J gene is TRBJ1-1, the V gene TRBV27; 12 nucleotides match TRBD1. V gave up 4 bases and J gave up 4 bases; unmatched junction bases: 7. Germline V gene sequence: CDR1 MNHEY, CDR2 SMNVEV (reference sequence). The CDR3 is made up of 16 amino acids. The CDR3 region is CASSSQQGQGATEAFF. The CDR3 DNA reads TGTGCCAGCAGTTCCCAGCAGGGACAGGGGGCCACTGAAGCTTTCTTT.

The chain has TRBV6-1 and TRBJ1-2, with 7 bases aligning to TRBD1. V lost 7 bases to trimming and J lost 5 bases; unmatched junction nucleotides: 4. The CDR3 is made up of 12 amino acids. CDR1 MNHNS and CDR2 SASEGT come from the germline V gene. The CDR3 nucleotides read TGTGCCAGCACCGGACAGGAGTATGGCTACACCTTC. Protein sequence: CASTGQEYGYTF.

Comments on this clone: Other nucleotide sequences from this sample produce the same CDR3. The chain links TRBV5-1 to TRBJ1-2; D unresolved. Germline V gene data show CDR1 as SGHRS and CDR2 as YFSETQ. V was cut by 0 bases and J by 6 bases, with 6 bases left in between. The length of the CDR3 is 12 residues. CDR3 coding DNA: TGCGCCAGCAGCTTGGCCGGGGATGGCTACACCTTC. Translation: CASSLAGDGYTF.

The V call is TRBV5-1, the J call TRBJ1-2; D possibly corresponds to TRBD1 (5 bases). The CDR3 runs to 14 residues. V lost 1 base, J lost 7 bases, and 14 bases lay in between. Germline V gene lookup returns CDR1 SGHRS and CDR2 YFSETQ. The CDR3, as DNA: TGCGCCAGCAGCTTGAGTGGACAAGGGGCTGGCTACACCTTC. This sequence encodes CASSLSGQGAGYTF.

The rearrangement uses TRBV6-1 and TRBJ2-1; D may be TRBD2 (7 bases). There are 16 residues in the CDR3. Germline-derived CDR1 and CDR2 are MNHNS and SASEGT. V lost 1 base, J lost 0 bases, and 10 bases lay in between. The CDR3 protein is CASSEEGGASYNEQFF. The CDR3 DNA sequence: TGTGCCAGCAGTGAAGAGGGGGGGGCCTCCTACAATGAGCAGTTCTTC.